This record covers a single T cell receptor (beta chain). Its antigen is as yet unknown. This sample is part of a study of coeliac disease. Study as a whole: Without high-resolution HLA typing, biased TRBV7-2 usage was queried.

Data came from immunoSEQ multiplex PCR; TCRdb stores just in-frame clones and leaves some out. The sample lists 2,500 to 3,500 clones, more than 70% occurring once. Findings and limits, study-wide: Intraepithelial and lamina propria fractions were not highly pure. Control samples showed higher TRB and TRG clonality than intraepithelial and lamina propria samples in active celiac disease.

One frozen approximately 500,000-cell aliquot per fraction was sequenced. The germline V gene encodes CDR1 MGHRA and CDR2 YSYEKL. The CDR3 covers 15 residues. V shed 5 bases, J shed 6 bases, and the junction held 7 bases outside the gene matches. This clonotype originated in an elderly man without celiac disease. Sequencing input: lymphocytes from the gut lamina propria. The chain uses TRBV4-1 and TRBJ2-3; 11 nucleotides line up with TRBD1. CDR3 sequence: CASSWPGQGVDTQYF. CDR3 DNA: TGCGCCAGCAGCTGGCCGGGACAGGGGGTGGATACGCAGTATTTT.